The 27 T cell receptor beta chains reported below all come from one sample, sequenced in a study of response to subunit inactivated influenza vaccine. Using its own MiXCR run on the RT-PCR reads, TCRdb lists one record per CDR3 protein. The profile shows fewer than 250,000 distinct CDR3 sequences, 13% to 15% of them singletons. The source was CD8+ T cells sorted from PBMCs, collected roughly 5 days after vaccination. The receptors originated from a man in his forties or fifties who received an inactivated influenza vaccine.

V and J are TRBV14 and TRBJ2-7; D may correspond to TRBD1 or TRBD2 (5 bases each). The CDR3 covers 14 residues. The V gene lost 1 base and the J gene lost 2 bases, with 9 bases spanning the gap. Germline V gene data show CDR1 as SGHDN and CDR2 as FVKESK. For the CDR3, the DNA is TGTGCCAGCAGCCAAGCTCAGGGAGCCTACGAGCAGTACTTC. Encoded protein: CASSQAQGAYEQYF.

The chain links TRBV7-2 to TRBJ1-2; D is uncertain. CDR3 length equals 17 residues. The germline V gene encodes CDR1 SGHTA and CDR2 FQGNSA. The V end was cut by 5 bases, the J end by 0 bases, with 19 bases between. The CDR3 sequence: CASSPLISGEANYGYTF. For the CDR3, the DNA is TGTGCCAGCAGCCCCCTTATATCCGGGGAAGCTAACTATGGCTACACCTTC.

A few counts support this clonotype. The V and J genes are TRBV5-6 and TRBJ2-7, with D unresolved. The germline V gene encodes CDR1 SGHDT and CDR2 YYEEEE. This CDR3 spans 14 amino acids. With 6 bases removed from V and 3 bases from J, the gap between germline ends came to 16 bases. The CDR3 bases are TGTGCCAGCAACCTCGGCACAGATGTCTACGAGCAGTACTTC. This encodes CASNLGTDVYEQYF. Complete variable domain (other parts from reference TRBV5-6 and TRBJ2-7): DAGVTQSPTHLIKTRGQQVTLRCSPKSGHDTVSWYQQALGQGPQFIFQYYEEEERQRGNFPDRFSGHQFPNYSSELNVNALLLGDSALYLCASNLGTDVYEQYFGPGTRLTVT.

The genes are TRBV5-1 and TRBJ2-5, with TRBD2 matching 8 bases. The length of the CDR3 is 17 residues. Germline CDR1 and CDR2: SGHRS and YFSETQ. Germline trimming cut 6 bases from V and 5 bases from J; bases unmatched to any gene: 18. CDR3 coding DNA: TGCGCCAGCAAGGTCGAGCGGGGGTCCCAACAAGGGGAGACCCAGTACTTC. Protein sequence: CASKVERGSQQGETQYF. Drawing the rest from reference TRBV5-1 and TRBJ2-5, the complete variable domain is KAGVTQTPRYLIKTRGQQVTLSCSPISGHRSVSWYQQTPGQGLQFLFEYFSETQRNKGNFPGRFSGRQFSNSRSEMNVSTLELGDSALYLCASKVERGSQQGETQYFGPGTRLLVL.

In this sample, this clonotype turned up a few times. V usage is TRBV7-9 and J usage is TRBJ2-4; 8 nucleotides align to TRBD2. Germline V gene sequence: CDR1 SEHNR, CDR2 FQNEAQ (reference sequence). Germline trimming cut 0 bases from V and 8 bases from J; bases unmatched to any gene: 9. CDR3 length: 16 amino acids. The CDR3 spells CASSLASSGPRDIQYF. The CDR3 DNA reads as TGTGCCAGCAGCTTAGCGTCTAGCGGGCCGAGGGACATTCAGTACTTC.

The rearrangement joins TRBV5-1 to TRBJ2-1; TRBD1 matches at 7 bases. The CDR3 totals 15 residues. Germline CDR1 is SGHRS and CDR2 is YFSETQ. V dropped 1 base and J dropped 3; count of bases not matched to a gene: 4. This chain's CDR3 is CASSLLPGGYNEQFF. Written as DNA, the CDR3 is TGCGCCAGCAGCTTGCTACCAGGGGGCTACAATGAGCAGTTCTTC.

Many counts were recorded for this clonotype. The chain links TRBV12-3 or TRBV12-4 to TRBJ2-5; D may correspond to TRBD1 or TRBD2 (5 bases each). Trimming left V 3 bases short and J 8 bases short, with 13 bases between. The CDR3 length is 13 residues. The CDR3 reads CASSFTGRNTQYF. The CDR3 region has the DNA TGTGCCAGCAGTTTTACGGGACGCAATACCCAGTACTTC.

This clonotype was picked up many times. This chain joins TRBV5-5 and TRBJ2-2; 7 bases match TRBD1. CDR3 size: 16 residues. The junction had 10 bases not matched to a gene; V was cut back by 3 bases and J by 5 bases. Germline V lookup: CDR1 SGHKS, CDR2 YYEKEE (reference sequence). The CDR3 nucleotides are TGTGCCAGCAGCTCGGACACAGGGGCTCGAACCGGGGAGCTGTTTTTT. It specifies CASSSDTGARTGELFF. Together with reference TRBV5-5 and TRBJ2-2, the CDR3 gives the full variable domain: DAGVTQSPTHLIKTRGQQVTLRCSPISGHKSVSWYQQVLGQGPQFIFQYYEKEERGRGNFPDRFSARQFPNYSSELNVNALLLGDSALYLCASSSDTGARTGELFFGEGSRLTVL.

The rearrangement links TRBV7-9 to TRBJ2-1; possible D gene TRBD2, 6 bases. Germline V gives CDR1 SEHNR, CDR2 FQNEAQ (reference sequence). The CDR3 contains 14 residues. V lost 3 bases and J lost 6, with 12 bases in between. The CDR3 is CASSFNWDFNEQFF. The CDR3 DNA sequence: TGTGCCAGCAGCTTTAATTGGGACTTCAATGAGCAGTTCTTC.

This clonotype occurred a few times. CDR3 nucleotide sequence: TGCGCCAGCAGCTCTACAGGTACGGGGGCCAACGTCCTGACTTTC. Translating it yields CASSSTGTGANVLTF. The chain joins TRBV5-1 to TRBJ2-6; maybe TRBD1 (5 bases). The CDR3 runs to 15 residues. V was trimmed by 3 bases and J by 4 bases, leaving 11 bases between them. From germline, CDR1 is SGHRS and CDR2 YFSETQ.

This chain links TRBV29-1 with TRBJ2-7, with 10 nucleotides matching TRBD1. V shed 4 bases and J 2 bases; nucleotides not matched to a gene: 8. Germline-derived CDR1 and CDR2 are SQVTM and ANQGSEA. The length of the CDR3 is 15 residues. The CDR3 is CSVVDLGQGAYEQYF. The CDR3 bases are TGCAGCGTTGTTGATTTAGGACAGGGGGCCTACGAGCAGTACTTC.

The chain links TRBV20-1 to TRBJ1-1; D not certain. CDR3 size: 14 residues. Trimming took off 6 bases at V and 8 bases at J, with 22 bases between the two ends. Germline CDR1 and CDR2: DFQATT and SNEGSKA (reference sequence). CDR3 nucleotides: TGCAGTGCCAAAGTGGTGGTAGGGCAAACCGAAGCTTTCTTT. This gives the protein CSAKVVVGQTEAFF.

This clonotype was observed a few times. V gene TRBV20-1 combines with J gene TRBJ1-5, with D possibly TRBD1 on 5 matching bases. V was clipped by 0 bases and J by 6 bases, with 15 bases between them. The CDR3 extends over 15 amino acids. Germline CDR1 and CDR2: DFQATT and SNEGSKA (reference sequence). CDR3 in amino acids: CSAREGAGGSQPQHF. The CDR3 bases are TGCAGTGCTAGAGAGGGCGCGGGGGGGAGTCAGCCCCAGCATTTT.

The CDR3 region is CASSDGVSGTDTQYF. The CDR3 DNA sequence: TGTGCCAGCAGTGATGGGGTTAGCGGCACAGATACGCAGTATTTT. The rearrangement links TRBV2 to TRBJ2-3; TRBD2 might be the D (5 bases). V lost 3 bases, J lost 1 base, and 11 bases lay in between. Germline V lookup: CDR1 SNHLY, CDR2 FYNNEI. The CDR3 length is 15 residues.

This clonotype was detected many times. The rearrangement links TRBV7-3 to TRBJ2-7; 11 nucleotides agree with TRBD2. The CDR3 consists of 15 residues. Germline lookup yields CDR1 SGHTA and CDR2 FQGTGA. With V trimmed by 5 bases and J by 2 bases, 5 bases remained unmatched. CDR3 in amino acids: CASSLGLADTYEQYF. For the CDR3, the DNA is TGTGCCAGCAGCCTGGGACTAGCGGATACCTACGAGCAGTACTTC.

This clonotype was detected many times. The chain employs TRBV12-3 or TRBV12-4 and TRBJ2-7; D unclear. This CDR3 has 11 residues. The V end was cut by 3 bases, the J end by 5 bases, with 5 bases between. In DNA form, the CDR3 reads TGTGCCAGCAGTTTCGTGGACGAGCAGTACTTC. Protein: CASSFVDEQYF.

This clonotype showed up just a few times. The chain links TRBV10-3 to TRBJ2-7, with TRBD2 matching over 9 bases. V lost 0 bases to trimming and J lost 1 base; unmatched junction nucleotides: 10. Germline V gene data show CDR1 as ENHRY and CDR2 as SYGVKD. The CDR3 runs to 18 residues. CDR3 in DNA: TGTGCCATCAGTGAGTCGGGCGGGGGGGTATCACCTTCCTACGAGCAGTACTTC. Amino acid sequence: CAISESGGGVSPSYEQYF.

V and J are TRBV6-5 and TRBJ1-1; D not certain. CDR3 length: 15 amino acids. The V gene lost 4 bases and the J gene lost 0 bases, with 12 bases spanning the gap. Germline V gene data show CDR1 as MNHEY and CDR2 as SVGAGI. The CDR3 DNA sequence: TGTGCCAGCAGTTCGGCCGGATACATGAACACTGAAGCTTTCTTT. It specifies CASSSAGYMNTEAFF.

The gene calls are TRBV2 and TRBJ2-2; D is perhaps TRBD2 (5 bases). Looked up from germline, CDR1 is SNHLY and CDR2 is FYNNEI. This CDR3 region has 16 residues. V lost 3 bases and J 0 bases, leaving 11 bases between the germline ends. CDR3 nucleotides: TGTGCCAGCAGTGAGGTCGGAGGAACGAACACCGGGGAGCTGTTTTTT. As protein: CASSEVGGTNTGELFF.

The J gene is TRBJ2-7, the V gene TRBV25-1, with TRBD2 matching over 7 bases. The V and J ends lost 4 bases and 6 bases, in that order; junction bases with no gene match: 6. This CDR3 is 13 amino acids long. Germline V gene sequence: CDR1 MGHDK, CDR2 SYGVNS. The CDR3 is CASSGREACEQYF. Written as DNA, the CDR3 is TGTGCCAGCAGTGGACGGGAGGCCTGCGAGCAGTACTTC.

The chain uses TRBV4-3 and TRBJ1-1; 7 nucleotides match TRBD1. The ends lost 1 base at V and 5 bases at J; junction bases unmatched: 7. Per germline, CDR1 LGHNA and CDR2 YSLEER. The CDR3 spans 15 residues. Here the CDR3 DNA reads TGCGCCAGCAGCCAAGGGGATGCGACAGGGACTGAAGCTTTCTTT. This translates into CASSQGDATGTEAFF.

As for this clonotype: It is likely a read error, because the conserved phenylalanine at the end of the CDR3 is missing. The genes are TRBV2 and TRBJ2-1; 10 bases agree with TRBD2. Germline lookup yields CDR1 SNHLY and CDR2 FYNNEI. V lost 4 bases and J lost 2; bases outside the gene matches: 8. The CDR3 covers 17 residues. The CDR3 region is CASSGGPTSGAYNEQFL. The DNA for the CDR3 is TGTGCCAGCAGTGGAGGCCCCACTAGCGGGGCCTACAATGAGCAGTTCCTC.

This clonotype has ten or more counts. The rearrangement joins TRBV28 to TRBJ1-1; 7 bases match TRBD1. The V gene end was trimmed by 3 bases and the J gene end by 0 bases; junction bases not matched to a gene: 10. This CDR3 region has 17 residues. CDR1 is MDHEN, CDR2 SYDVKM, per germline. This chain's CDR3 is CASSFNLGQQLNTEAFF. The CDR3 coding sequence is TGTGCCAGCAGTTTTAACTTGGGACAGCAACTGAACACTGAAGCTTTCTTT. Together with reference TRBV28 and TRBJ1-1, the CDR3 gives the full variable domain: DVKVTQSSRYLVKRTGEKVFLECVQDMDHENMFWYRQDPGLGLRLIYFSYDVKMKEKGDIPEGYSVSREKKERFSLILESASTNQTSMYLCASSFNLGQQLNTEAFFGQGTRLTVV.

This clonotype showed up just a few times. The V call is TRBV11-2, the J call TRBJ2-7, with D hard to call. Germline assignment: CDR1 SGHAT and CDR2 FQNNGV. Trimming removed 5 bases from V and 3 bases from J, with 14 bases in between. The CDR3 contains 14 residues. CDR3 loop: CASSPWAGNYEQYF. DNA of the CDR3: TGTGCCAGCAGCCCTTGGGCAGGCAACTACGAGCAGTACTTC. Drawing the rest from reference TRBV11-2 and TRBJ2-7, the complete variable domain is EAGVAQSPRYKIIEKRQSVAFWCNPISGHATLYWYQQILGQGPKLLIQFQNNGVVDDSQLPKDRFSAERLKGVDSTLKIQPAKLEDSAVYLCASSPWAGNYEQYFGPGTRLTVT.

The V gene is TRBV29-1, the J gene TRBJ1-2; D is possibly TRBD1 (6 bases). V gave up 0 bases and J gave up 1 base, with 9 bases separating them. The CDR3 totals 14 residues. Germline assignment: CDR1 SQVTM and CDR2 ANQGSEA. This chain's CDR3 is CSVEDRQVNYGYTF. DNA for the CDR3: TGCAGCGTTGAAGACCGACAGGTTAACTATGGCTACACCTTC.

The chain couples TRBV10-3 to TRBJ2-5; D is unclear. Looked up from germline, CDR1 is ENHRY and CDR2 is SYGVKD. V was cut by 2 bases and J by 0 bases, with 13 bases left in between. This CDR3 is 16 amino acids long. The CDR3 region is CAISEVGRENQETQYF. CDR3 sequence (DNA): TGTGCCATCAGTGAGGTGGGCCGAGAAAACCAAGAGACCCAGTACTTC.

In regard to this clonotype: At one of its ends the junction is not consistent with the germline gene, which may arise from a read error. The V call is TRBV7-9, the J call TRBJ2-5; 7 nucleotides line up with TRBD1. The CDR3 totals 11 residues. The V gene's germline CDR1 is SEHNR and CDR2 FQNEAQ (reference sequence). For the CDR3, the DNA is TGTGCCAGCAGCTCGACAGGGATCCTTGAATTC. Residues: CASSSTGILEF.